This TCR beta chain was sequenced in a study of OX40 agonist ivuxolimab in advanced cancers. Looking at the study overall: Roughly two fifths of patients had received prior checkpoint inhibitor therapy. Partial responses were observed in three patients, of whom one had hepatocellular carcinoma and two had cutaneous melanoma. Study-wide results and caveats: Partial responders dosed at 0.1-3.0 mg/kg displayed clonal expansion ranking among the lowest. Dose levels from 0.1 to 3.0 mg/kg saw CD4+ and CD8+ blood T cells expand clonally by week 6.

The trim removed 1 base at V and 7 bases at J, leaving 30 bases unmatched. This CDR3 comprises 22 residues. The germline CDR1 and CDR2 sequences are LNHNV and YYDKDF (reference sequence). The repertoire was sequenced with immunoSEQ multiplex PCR; TCRdb's copy has only in-frame clones and lacks some. The sample holds roughly 90,000 clones; just over 90% are singletons and the top ten take 0.33%. With regard to this clone: Its target is unknown.

The TCR sequence derives from an adult with an advanced solid tumor such as melanoma, head and neck, liver or kidney cancer. The chain couples TRBV15 to TRBJ2-5, with TRBD2 matching 7 bases. The source was CD4+ or CD8+ T cells sorted from blood, collected in a trial of the OX40 agonist ivuxolimab. The CDR3 DNA is TGTGCCACCAGCAGAGTTCCCCTTAGGACTAGTCACCCGTCGGCCGAAAAAGGGACCCAGTACTTC. Its protein is CATSRVPLRTSHPSAEKGTQYF.